Sequencing of this T cell receptor (beta chain) was carried out in a study of T cells after posttransplantation cyclophosphamide. Study-wide results and caveats: Blood and skin or GI T cell repertoires showed limited TRB overlap.

In the case of this clone: Its antigen is unidentified.

Method: immunoSEQ multiplex PCR; TCRdb's copy keeps in-frame clones and lacks some. The table has around 50,000 clones, around 94% seen once; the top ten hold 2.5% to 4%. The CDR3 runs to 13 residues. V was pared by 0 bases and J by 5 bases, with 6 bases between. CDR1 is SGDLS, CDR2 YYNGEE, per germline. Peripheral blood was collected from the related graft donor on the marrow donation day. Sequences were obtained from PBMCs. V and J are TRBV9 and TRBJ2-1; D is unresolved. This receptor was identified in a woman in her fifties or sixties in good health and a related stem cell transplant donor. The CDR3 protein is CASSVVQNNEQFF. CDR3 nucleotide sequence: TGTGCCAGCAGCGTAGTTCAGAACAATGAGCAGTTCTTC.